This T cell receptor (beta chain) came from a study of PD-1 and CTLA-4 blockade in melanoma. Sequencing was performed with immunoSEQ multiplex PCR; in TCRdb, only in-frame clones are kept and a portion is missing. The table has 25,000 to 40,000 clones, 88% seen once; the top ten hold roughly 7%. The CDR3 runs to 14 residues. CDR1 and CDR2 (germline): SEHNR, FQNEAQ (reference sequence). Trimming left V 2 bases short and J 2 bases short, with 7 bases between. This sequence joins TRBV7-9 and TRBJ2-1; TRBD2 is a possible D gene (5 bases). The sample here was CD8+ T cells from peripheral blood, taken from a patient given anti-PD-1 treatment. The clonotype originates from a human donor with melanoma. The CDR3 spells CASSLFGTYNEQFF. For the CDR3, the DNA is TGTGCCAGCAGCTTATTCGGGACCTACAATGAGCAGTTCTTC.